This T cell receptor (beta chain) was retrieved from a study of T-cell memory formation after mild COVID-19. Study-level results: Cross-reactive memory apparently joined, as some responding clones appeared in pre-infection memory.

This clonotype was seen only a few times. Its antigen is not known. The CDR3 runs 16 residues. Per germline, CDR1 SGHRS and CDR2 YFSETQ. V was clipped by 4 bases and J by 6 bases; unmatched bases: 10. Each CDR3 protein gets one entry after TCRdb re-called the 5' RACE reads with MiXCR. The sample yields hundreds of thousands of distinct CDR3 sequences, around 15% seen once. This receptor was identified in a man aged 18 to 35 who had mild COVID-19 (a few samples of this study predate the infection). Cell type and time point are not known. Sequencing input: PBMCs or a T cell subset sorted from them (not recorded which). The chain recombines TRBV5-1 with TRBJ2-1; TRBD2 agrees at 10 bases. The CDR3 nucleotides are TGCGCCAGCAGCACATGGACAGCGGGGGGGATCAATGAGCAGTTCTTC. As protein: CASSTWTAGGINEQFF.